Below, one T cell receptor (beta chain) is given with its context. The table lists this clone with a few counts. No cognate antigen has been identified for it. Qualities for individual bases were not recorded, and no much larger clone is one base off. The CDR3 regions of human TCRbeta chains were analyzed by immunosequencing. In the source study's methods: TCRs in the repertoires were matched against a reference library of SARS-CoV-2-specific TCRs that had been generated with the MIRA antigen-specificity platform. Breadth was defined as the fraction of unique TCRs that were SARS-CoV-2-associated. Depth was defined as the fraction of total T cells that were SARS-CoV-2-associated. Each spike-specific TCR was assigned to its reactive spike region and to a CD4 or CD8 class using the MIRA data. Log10-transformed breadth and depth values were compared by one-way ANOVA with Sidak's multiple comparisons tests. Not all clones reach the TCRdb copy of this immuneACCESS table, which keeps in-frame sequences only. Checked studies attribute under half of the gap to unresolved V genes and leave the rest unexplained. Clone size and V and J calls were adopted from that table, with D and trimming inferred from the DNA. This sample gives nearly 90,000 clones in total; around 91% of them show up just once. Clones ranked in the top ten supply just over 5.5% of the sample.

The sample comes from a study of T cell responses to AZD1222 COVID-19 vaccine (dated by TCRdb to the early 2020s). Regarding the study in general: A total of 233 trial participants underwent TCR sequencing, of whom 207 had received two doses of AZD1222 and approximately 26 had received two doses of the MenACWY control vaccine. Trial participants were enrolled by age into 18-55, 56-69 and 70-plus year subgroups, with 148, 28 and 57 TCR-sequenced participants respectively. What the study reported, not specific to this receptor: Conclusions about previously exposed vaccinees are limited because only six or seven AZD1222 recipients were SARS-CoV-2 seropositive at baseline. A significant rise in spike-specific TCR breadth and depth was observed after two AZD1222 doses relative to day 0 and relative to MenACWY recipients. The 56-69-year group was small, and its depth increase did not reach significance, likely because of low power. Reportedly, almost half of the unique spike-specific TCRs recognized epitopes lying outside the regions that are mutated in the B.1.351 and B.1.1.7 variants. No day 14 peak-response samples were available, so repertoires were characterized only after the peak T cell response. Vaccine-associated CD4 TCRs spanned the whole spike protein, with dominant responses in regions 160-218 and 743-854. Most participants were white British and females outnumbered males, and the authors suggested that clonal diversity may have been underestimated.

The sample's time point label, in plain terms: about 28 days (+/-7) after the second vaccine dose. AZD1222 recipients with second doses at about 4 weeks or about 12 weeks were pooled, because spike-specific TCR depth and breadth did not differ between schedules. The vaccinee samples were drawn from two UK trials, COV001 and COV002, one of which was a single-blind randomized controlled phase 2/3 trial testing AZD1222 (ChAdOx1 nCoV-19) in healthy adults. For TCRbeta chain sequencing, PBMC samples from trial participants were taken at day 0 and at day 28 after the second dose. This TCR was sampled from an adult who received the AZD1222 COVID-19 vaccine. Specimen: peripheral blood, collected 28 days after the second AZD1222 dose.

For the CDR3, the sequence is CASSLIRAGVTGELFF. In nucleotides, the sequence is TGTGCCAGCAGTTTAATAAGGGCAGGGGTCACCGGGGAGCTGTTTTTT. The chain employs TRBV27 and TRBJ2-2, and TRBD1 may be the D gene, going by 6 matching bases. CDR1 and CDR2 (MNHEY, SMNVEV) derive from the germline V gene (reference sequence). There are 16 amino acids in the CDR3, from cysteine to phenylalanine inclusive. Of the read, only the CDR3 DNA is kept; its 48 bases are in frame from base 1. The junction carries 14 bases between V and J, which are trimmed by 2 bases and 4 bases respectively.